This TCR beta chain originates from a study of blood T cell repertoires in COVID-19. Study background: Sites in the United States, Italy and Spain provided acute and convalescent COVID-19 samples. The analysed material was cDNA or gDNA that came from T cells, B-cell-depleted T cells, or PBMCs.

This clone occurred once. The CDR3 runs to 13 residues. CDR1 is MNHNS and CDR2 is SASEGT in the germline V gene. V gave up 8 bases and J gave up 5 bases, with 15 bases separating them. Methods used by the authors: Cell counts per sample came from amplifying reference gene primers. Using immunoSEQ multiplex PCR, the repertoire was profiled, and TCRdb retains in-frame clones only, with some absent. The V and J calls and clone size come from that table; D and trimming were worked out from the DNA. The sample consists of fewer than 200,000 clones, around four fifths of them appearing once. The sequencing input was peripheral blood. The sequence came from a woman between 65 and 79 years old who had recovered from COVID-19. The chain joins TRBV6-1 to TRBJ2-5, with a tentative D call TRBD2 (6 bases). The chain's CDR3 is CASRTASGETQYF. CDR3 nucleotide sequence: TGTGCCAGCCGGACTGCCAGCGGGGAGACCCAGTACTTC.